Below are 27 T cell receptor beta chains sequenced from a single sample in a study of T cell clonality in common variable immunodeficiency. Generated by immunoSEQ multiplex PCR, the TCRdb table keeps only in-frame clones and is missing some. The sample contains over 40,000 clones, none of them singletons. Sequenced sample: peripheral blood mononuclear cells. Receptors were obtained from a person aged 18 to 70 in good health.

This clone was observed many times. The read terminates 3 residues before the CDR3 end, so the remaining end is supplied by the germline J gene. This chain uses TRBV5-1 with TRBJ2-5; D not certain. Trimming shortened V by 0 bases and J by 4 bases, and 7 bases separated the two germline ends. The CDR3 covers 13 residues. Germline lookup yields CDR1 SGHRS and CDR2 YFSETQ. The covered CDR3 bases are TGCGCCAGCAGCTTGGTTAAGGGAGAGACC. Protein product: CASSLVKGET. The entire CDR3 is CASSLVKGETQYF. Variable domain in full (rest from reference TRBV5-1 and TRBJ2-5): KAGVTQTPRYLIKTRGQQVTLSCSPISGHRSVSWYQQTPGQGLQFLFEYFSETQRNKGNFPGRFSGRQFSNSRSEMNVSTLELGDSALYLCASSLVKGETQYFGPGTRLLVL.

This clone was observed at least ten times. The read is 3 residues too short to cover the CDR3 end, so that end is filled in from the germline J gene. V usage is TRBV6-2 or TRBV6-3 and J usage is TRBJ1-5, with D maybe TRBD1 (6 bases). The germline V and J ends were trimmed by 4 bases and 7 bases, with 8 bases remaining between them. This CDR3 has 12 residues. Germline V gives CDR1 MNHEY, CDR2 SVGEGT. The CDR3 spells CASSFGQQPQHF. The CDR3 bases that were read are TGTGCCAGCAGTTTTGGACAGCAGCCC.

This clone has at least ten counts. The missing CDR3 end, 3 residues past where the read stops, is filled in from the germline J gene. The chain employs TRBV12-3 or TRBV12-4 and TRBJ2-5; D not resolved. V was trimmed by 3 bases and J by 4 bases, leaving 9 bases between them. The CDR3 spans 13 residues. This CDR3 reads CASSLTGSETQYF. The sequenced part of the CDR3 DNA is TGTGCCAGCAGTTTGACGGGTTCAGAGACC.

Many counts were recorded for this clone. Read coverage stops 3 residues before the CDR3 terminus; the germline J gene supplies the remainder. The chain combines TRBV5-1 with TRBJ1-1; D is perhaps TRBD1 (5 bases). Germline V gives CDR1 SGHRS, CDR2 YFSETQ. The CDR3 consists of 15 residues. Trimming left V 4 bases short and J 0 bases short, with 13 bases between. The CDR3 region is CASSIRTPMNTEAFF. The sequenced part of the CDR3 DNA is TGCGCCAGCAGCATCCGGACACCCATGAACACTGAA.

The table lists this clone with many counts. The read comes to an end 3 residues before the CDR3 does, leaving the germline J gene to fill in the end. The chain couples TRBV30 to TRBJ2-3; a possible D gene is TRBD2 (7 bases). Germline lookup yields CDR1 GTSNPN and CDR2 SVGIG (reference sequence). The CDR3 contains 12 residues. This CDR3 reads CAWRPPGGPQYF. The DNA read from the CDR3 is TGTGCCTGGAGACCCCCCGGGGGGCCG.

This clone was found many times. With the read ending 3 residues before the CDR3 end, the germline J gene is used to fill in that end. The chain couples TRBV15 to TRBJ2-5, with 12 bases fitting TRBD1. CDR1 is LNHNV, CDR2 YYDKDF, per germline (reference sequence). Trimming took 3 bases from V and 5 from J; bases not matched to a gene: 4. The CDR3 contains 15 residues. The sequenced CDR3 bases are TGTGCCACCAGCAGGGGGGACAGGGGGCAGGAGACC. Its protein is CATSRGDRGQET. The complete CDR3 protein is CATSRGDRGQETQYF.

Ten or more counts support this clone. The read ends 3 residues shy of where the CDR3 ends; the end is completed using the germline J gene. The sample has other DNA sequences that encode this CDR3 too. V gene TRBV5-1 combines with J gene TRBJ1-1; 7 nucleotides align to TRBD1. Germline V CDR1 and CDR2: SGHRS, YFSETQ. This CDR3 region has 15 residues. With V trimmed by 3 bases and J by 2 bases, 7 bases remained unmatched. Here the CDR3 reads CASSSLQGLNTEAFF. Incomplete CDR3 DNA: TGCGCCAGCAGCTCACTACAGGGGCTTAACACTGAA. Based on the CDR3 plus reference TRBV5-1 and TRBJ1-1, the full variable domain is KAGVTQTPRYLIKTRGQQVTLSCSPISGHRSVSWYQQTPGQGLQFLFEYFSETQRNKGNFPGRFSGRQFSNSRSEMNVSTLELGDSALYLCASSSLQGLNTEAFFGQGTRLTVV.

Regarding this clone: The read gets to within 3 residues of the CDR3 end, and the germline J gene fills in the rest. The chain employs TRBV5-1 and TRBJ2-1; unclear D gene. Per the germline V gene, CDR1 is SGHRS and CDR2 is YFSETQ. Trimming removed 0 bases from V and 8 bases from J, with 18 bases in between. CDR3 length: 16 amino acids. CDR3 sequence reads: CASSLAIDSSVDEQFF. The sequenced part of the CDR3 DNA is TGCGCCAGCAGCTTGGCCATAGACTCTTCCGTCGATGAG. Together with reference TRBV5-1 and TRBJ2-1, the CDR3 gives the full variable domain: KAGVTQTPRYLIKTRGQQVTLSCSPISGHRSVSWYQQTPGQGLQFLFEYFSETQRNKGNFPGRFSGRQFSNSRSEMNVSTLELGDSALYLCASSLAIDSSVDEQFFGPGTRLTVL.

Many counts were recorded for this clone. Sequencing ends 3 residues short of the CDR3 end; the germline J gene provides the rest. V gene TRBV4-2 combines with J gene TRBJ1-1; D is unclear. This CDR3 has 13 residues. Per germline, CDR1 LGHNA and CDR2 YNFKEQ. Between the trimmed V and J ends, which lost 4 bases and 5 bases, there was a span of 11 bases. CDR3 bases read: TGTGCCAGCAGCCCGGGGTTGAGGACTGAA. Translating gives CASSPGLRTE. The whole CDR3 is CASSPGLRTEAFF.

This clone was seen ten or more times. The observed sequence ends 3 residues before the CDR3 terminus, with the missing tail filled in from the germline J gene. The chain carries TRBV18 and TRBJ1-3; no reliable D call. Deletions cut 1 base from V and 4 bases from J, with 11 bases between. CDR1 KGHSH and CDR2 LQKENI come from the germline V gene. The CDR3 runs to 15 residues. The sequenced CDR3 bases are TGTGCCAGCTCACCACTGGTTAAGGCCGGAAACACC. Translated, it gives CASSPLVKAGNT. The complete CDR3 sequence is CASSPLVKAGNTIYF.

This clone has a count of ten or more. Read data end 3 residues before the CDR3 end; the end is taken from the germline J gene. This sequence joins TRBV3-1 (or the pseudogene TRBV3-2) and TRBJ2-2; TRBD1 is a possible D gene (5 bases). V lost 4 bases and J lost 0, with 15 bases in between. Germline values: CDR1 LGHDT, CDR2 YNNKEL (reference sequence). The CDR3 has 17 amino acids. CDR3 protein: CASSPPWGRSNTGELFF. Incomplete CDR3 DNA: TGTGCCAGCAGCCCCCCCTGGGGCAGGTCGAACACCGGGGAG.

This clone was observed a handful of times. The read gets to within 3 residues of the CDR3 end, and the germline J gene fills in the rest. The chain is built from TRBV20-1 and TRBJ2-7; 8 positions agree with TRBD1. The CDR3 has 12 amino acids. Looked up from germline, CDR1 is DFQATT and CDR2 is SNEGSKA (reference sequence). CDR3 DNA, as far as it was read: TGCAGCGTGGACAGGGACTCCTACGAG. It codes for CSVDRDSYE. The full-length CDR3 reads as CSVDRDSYEQYF.

This clone has a count of ten or more. The CDR3 end is not reached by the read, which stops 3 residues before it; the germline J gene fills it in. The rearrangement joins TRBV28 to TRBJ2-7; 9 bases agree with TRBD1. V lost 6 bases and J lost 3; bases outside the gene matches: 3. The CDR3 is 13 residues long. Germline loops: CDR1 MDHEN, CDR2 SYDVKM. The CDR3 protein is CASRMDRGYEQYF. CDR3 DNA (partial): TGTGCCAGCAGGATGGACAGGGGCTACGAG. Full variable domain (missing parts from reference TRBV28 and TRBJ2-7): DVKVTQSSRYLVKRTGEKVFLECVQDMDHENMFWYRQDPGLGLRLIYFSYDVKMKEKGDIPEGYSVSREKKERFSLILESASTNQTSMYLCASRMDRGYEQYFGPGTRLTVT.

This clone was recorded a few times. The read is 3 residues too short to cover the CDR3 end, so that end is filled in from the germline J gene. V and J are TRBV11-3 and TRBJ2-3, with 8 nucleotides matching TRBD1. Trimming at V came to 8 bases and at J to 5 bases, leaving 6 bases not matched to a gene. Looked up from germline, CDR1 is SGHNT and CDR2 is YENEEA. The CDR3 is 13 residues long. CDR3 residues: CASAGTGEDTQYF. The sequenced CDR3 bases are TGTGCCAGCGCCGGGACAGGCGAAGATACG.

In regard to this clone: The CDR3 is cut off 3 residues early in the read; its end comes from the germline J gene. The chain combines TRBV30 with TRBJ2-3; 11 bases line up with TRBD2. Germline values: CDR1 GTSNPN, CDR2 SVGIG (reference sequence). This CDR3 comprises 14 residues. The sequenced part of the CDR3 DNA is TGTGCCAGAACGAATAGCGGGGGGGAAGAGACG. Its protein product is CARTNSGGEET. The full CDR3 is CARTNSGGEETQYF.

This clone has a count of ten or more. Read sequence stops 3 residues before the CDR3 end, and the germline J gene provides the missing end. The V and J genes are TRBV28 and TRBJ2-4; D is perhaps TRBD2 (5 bases). V gave up 4 bases and J gave up 2 bases, with 9 bases separating them. CDR1 and CDR2 (germline): MDHEN, SYDVKM. This CDR3 has 14 amino acids. CDR3 sequence: CASSWPGSKNIQYF. CDR3 DNA (partial): TGTGCCAGCAGTTGGCCGGGGTCCAAAAACATT.

This clone was counted many times. The read terminates 3 residues before the CDR3 end, so the remaining end is supplied by the germline J gene. The rearrangement links TRBV5-4 to TRBJ2-7, with TRBD1 matching over 8 bases. With V trimmed by 3 bases and J by 4 bases, 6 bases remained unmatched. The CDR3 covers 14 residues. The V gene's germline CDR1 is SGHNT and CDR2 YYREEE (reference sequence). This CDR3 reads CASSSRDRSYEQYF. CDR3 DNA, as far as it was read: TGTGCCAGCAGCTCCCGGGACAGGTCGTACGAG.

Many counts were recorded for this clone. The read falls 3 residues short of the CDR3 end, and the missing part is taken from the germline J gene. The chain employs TRBV5-5 and TRBJ2-5; D remains unclear. V lost 1 base to trimming and J lost 7 bases, with 5 bases between them. Germline-derived CDR1 and CDR2 are SGHKS and YYEKEE (reference sequence). The CDR3 is 11 amino acids. The sequenced part of the CDR3 DNA is TGTGCCAGCAGCTTGATCGGGACC. Its translation is CASSLIGT. In full, the CDR3 is CASSLIGTQYF.

This clone was observed a few times. The CDR3 end is not reached by the read, which stops 3 residues before it; the germline J gene fills it in. V gene TRBV11-2 combines with J gene TRBJ2-2, with 9 bases aligning to TRBD1. This CDR3 spans 14 amino acids. Germline V CDR1 and CDR2: SGHAT, FQNNGV. This chain's CDR3 is CASSLEPTGGKLFF. CDR3 DNA, as far as it was read: TGTGCCAGCAGCTTAGAACCGACAGGGGGGAAG.

Many counts were recorded for this clone. The read ends 3 residues before the CDR3 terminus; that terminus is restored from the germline J gene. The chain employs TRBV20-1 and TRBJ2-3, with TRBD2 identical over 7 bases. In germline, CDR1 is DFQATT, CDR2 SNEGSKA (reference sequence). The CDR3 sequence is 13 residues long. V gave up 6 bases and J gave up 0 bases; unmatched junction bases: 3. The DNA read from the CDR3 is TGCAGTGCAGCGGGATTTAGCACAGATACG. It specifies CSAAGFSTDT. The full CDR3 is CSAAGFSTDTQYF.

This clone was counted many times. The CDR3 end falls 3 residues outside the read, so it is completed with the germline J gene. The gene calls are TRBV7-2 and TRBJ1-4; D is perhaps TRBD1 (6 bases). Germline CDR1 reads SGHTA; CDR2 reads FQGNSA. V dropped 4 bases and J dropped 8 bases, with 17 bases sitting between them. This CDR3 spans 15 amino acids. CDR3 DNA (partial): TGTGCCAGCAGCTCGGGGGGCAGTCCTTCCGAAAAA. Translation: CASSSGGSPSEK. The whole CDR3 region reads CASSSGGSPSEKLFF.

This clone was detected ten times or more. The read stops 3 residues short of the end of the CDR3; the missing end is completed from the germline J gene. V gene TRBV7-2 combines with J gene TRBJ1-1; D unresolved. The V end lost 1 base, the J end lost 0 bases, and 6 bases lay between the germline ends. The CDR3 covers 14 residues. Germline V gives CDR1 SGHTA, CDR2 FQGNSA. CDR3 bases read: TGTGCCAGCAGCTTAGAAGGGCTGAACACTGAA. Its protein product is CASSLEGLNTE. The whole CDR3 protein reads CASSLEGLNTEAFF.

Ten or more counts support this clone. The CDR3 end is not reached by the read, which stops 3 residues before it; the germline J gene fills it in. The rearrangement links TRBV30 to TRBJ2-7, with a weak D call TRBD1 (5 bases). From germline, CDR1 is GTSNPN and CDR2 SVGIG (reference sequence). This CDR3 contains 13 residues. Between the trimmed V and J ends, which lost 4 bases and 5 bases, there was a span of 15 bases. The CDR3 bases that were read are TGTGCCTGGAAATGGGGCTTTGAGGACGAG. This gives the protein CAWKWGFEDE. The CDR3 as a whole reads CAWKWGFEDEQYF.

This clone came up many times. The CDR3 end falls 3 residues outside the read, so it is completed with the germline J gene. The chain joins TRBV7-9 to TRBJ2-4, with D possibly TRBD1 on 5 matching bases. There are 12 residues in the CDR3. Germline V gives CDR1 SEHNR, CDR2 FQNEAQ (reference sequence). Trimming cost V 5 bases and J 6 bases, with 8 bases left between them. The covered CDR3 bases are TGTGCCAGCAGCGTTGACAGAAACATT. Translating gives CASSVDRNI. The complete CDR3 sequence is CASSVDRNIQYF.

This clone was observed at least ten times. The junction departs from germline at one end; a sequencing error may be responsible. The sequence runs out 3 residues before the end of the CDR3; the remainder is reconstructed from the germline J gene. This rearrangement joins TRBV4-2 to TRBJ2-7; a possible D gene is TRBD2 (7 bases). CDR3 length equals 15 residues. Germline V gene sequence: CDR1 LGHNA, CDR2 YNFKEQ. The sequenced part of the CDR3 DNA is TGCGCCAGCAGCCAAGACGGGGGGCGACGGGACGAG. This encodes CASSQDGGRRDE. The whole CDR3 sequence is CASSQDGGRRDEQYF.

This clone was counted many times. The read halts 3 residues ahead of the CDR3 end, with the missing end drawn from the germline J gene. The chain has TRBV28 and TRBJ2-5; D gene uncertain. Germline CDR1 and CDR2: MDHEN and SYDVKM. This CDR3 spans 10 amino acids. This CDR3 is CASSFTTQYF. Partial CDR3 DNA: TGTGCCAGCAGTTTTACTACC.

This clone has ten or more counts. The read terminates 3 residues ahead of where the CDR3 ends, so the germline J gene completes it. The rearrangement uses TRBV10-3 and TRBJ2-7; TRBD1 aligns across 9 bases. After removal of 6 bases from V and 2 bases from J, the junction contained 5 bases not matched to a gene. Germline loops: CDR1 ENHRY, CDR2 SYGVKD. The CDR3 is 14 amino acids. The CDR3: CAIRAGTGTYEQYF. CDR3 bases read: TGTGCCATCAGGGCCGGGACAGGGACCTACGAG.